This TCR beta chain was obtained from a study of T-cell reconstitution after alpha-beta-depleted transplantation in children. Study-level findings and limits: Day-60 TCRbeta diversity that was high in some patients was derived from surviving recipient T cells and thymic progenitors. Several hundred rapidly expanded clones from non-depleted graft cells reportedly supplied alpha-beta T cells about two months post-transplant. At the one-year point after transplant, T-cell counts and TCRbeta diversity were found to come mostly from T cells that had been newly produced.

Preparation of the TCRbeta library used unique molecular identifiers. TCRdb reprocessed the PCR reads via MiXCR and lists one record per CDR3 protein. Seen here are 670,000 or so distinct CDR3 sequences, about an eighth observed once, and the top ten hold about 0.77%. V was cut by 3 bases and J by 1 base, with 11 bases left in between. In germline, CDR1 is MNHEY, CDR2 SMNVEV (reference sequence). There are 15 residues in the CDR3. Remarks on this clonotype: The antigen remains undetermined.

The origin of this receptor is a girl aged 2 to 9 with congenital amegakaryocytic thrombocytopenia, due to receive a stem cell transplant. Source: PBMCs, taken before TCRalphabeta/CD19-depleted stem cell transplant. The V call is TRBV27, the J call TRBJ2-3; the D gene is possibly TRBD1 (5 bases). The CDR3 DNA is TGTGCCAGCAGTTTTTGGGGCTCCGGCACAGATACGCAGTATTTT. It specifies CASSFWGSGTDTQYF.